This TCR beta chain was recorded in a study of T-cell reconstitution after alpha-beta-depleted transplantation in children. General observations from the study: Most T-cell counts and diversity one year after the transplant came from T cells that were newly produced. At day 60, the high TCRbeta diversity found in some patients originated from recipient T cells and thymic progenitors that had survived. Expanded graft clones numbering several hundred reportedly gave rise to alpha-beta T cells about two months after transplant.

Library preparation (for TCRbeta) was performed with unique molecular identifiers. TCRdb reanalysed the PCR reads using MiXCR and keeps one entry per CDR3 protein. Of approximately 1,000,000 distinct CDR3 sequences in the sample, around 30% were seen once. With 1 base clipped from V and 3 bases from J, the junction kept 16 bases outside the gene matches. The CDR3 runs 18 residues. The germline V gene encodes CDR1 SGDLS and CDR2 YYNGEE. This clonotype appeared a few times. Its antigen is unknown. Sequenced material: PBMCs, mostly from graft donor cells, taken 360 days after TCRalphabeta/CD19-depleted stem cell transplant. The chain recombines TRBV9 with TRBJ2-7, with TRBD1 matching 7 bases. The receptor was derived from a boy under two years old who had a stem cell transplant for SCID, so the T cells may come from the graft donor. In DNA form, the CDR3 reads TGTGCCAGCAGCGTATGGACGGGTAGGGGACAGAAATTCTACGAGCAGTACTTC. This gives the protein CASSVWTGRGQKFYEQYF.